This is a list of T cell receptor beta chains from one sample in a study of shared clonotypes between healthy human individuals. TCRdb's copy holds only in-frame clones and misses some; the assay was immunoSEQ multiplex PCR. In the table there are about 490,000 clones, roughly 85% of which are singletons. Input material: PBMCs. These receptors all come from a woman aged 40-49 years in good health. Some clones in this sample may be carry-over from other donors' samples. The conserved cysteine and the conserved F or W are not part of the CDR3 here. Each record gives: J gene, clone size, V gene, CDR3 protein. Size values are once, few and many counts, or a class for expanded clones, and some rows have none.

j_call: TRBJ2-5
clone_size: many
v_call: TRBV6-5
cdr3_aa: ASRVLLAGSETQY

j_call: TRBJ2-5
clone_size: many
v_call: TRBV6-1
cdr3_aa: ASSGDRGFQETQY

j_call: TRBJ2-7
clone_size: few
v_call: TRBV19
cdr3_aa: ASSHPGRHEQY

j_call: TRBJ1-2
clone_size: NA
v_call: TRBV5-4
cdr3_aa: ASSLAGTGAYGYT

j_call: TRBJ1-5
clone_size: NA
v_call: TRBV5-1
cdr3_aa: ASSLKGGGGQPQH

j_call: TRBJ2-2
clone_size: NA
v_call: TRBV7-2
cdr3_aa: ASSFQSYSNTGELF

j_call: TRBJ2-7
clone_size: few
v_call: TRBV10-2
cdr3_aa: ASEDASTVYYEQY

j_call: TRBJ2-2
clone_size: NA
v_call: TRBV5-1
cdr3_aa: ASTELMRAGTGELF

j_call: TRBJ2-7
clone_size: NA
v_call: TRBV27
cdr3_aa: ASSLIGQNFYEQY

j_call: TRBJ1-5
clone_size: NA
v_call: TRBV6-1
cdr3_aa: ASTPTGRPNQPQH

j_call: TRBJ2-1
clone_size: NA
v_call: TRBV2
cdr3_aa: ASRVYNEQF

j_call: TRBJ2-7
clone_size: NA
v_call: TRBV6-5
cdr3_aa: ASKPTRERIYEQY

j_call: TRBJ2-7
clone_size: once
v_call: TRBV5-1
cdr3_aa: ASSLASAGRSSYEQY

j_call: TRBJ2-3
clone_size: few
v_call: TRBV6-1
cdr3_aa: ASSEAAGSTDTQY

j_call: TRBJ2-1
clone_size: NA
v_call: TRBV11-3
cdr3_aa: ASSAGTSGVNNEQF

j_call: TRBJ1-2
clone_size: NA
v_call: TRBV6-1
cdr3_aa: ASSQQGSGGYT

j_call: TRBJ2-5
clone_size: NA
v_call: TRBV11-3
cdr3_aa: ASSPSGGDQETQY

j_call: TRBJ1-3
clone_size: few
v_call: TRBV2
cdr3_aa: ASSAETGNTIY

j_call: TRBJ2-1
clone_size: NA
v_call: TRBV4-1
cdr3_aa: ASSQDRTGYNEQF

j_call: TRBJ1-5
clone_size: few
v_call: TRBV27
cdr3_aa: ASSLNRASRQPQH

j_call: TRBJ1-3
clone_size: NA
v_call: TRBV19
cdr3_aa: ASSPDRGDLGNTIY

j_call: TRBJ2-1
clone_size: NA
v_call: TRBV9
cdr3_aa: ASSARLAEYNEQF

j_call: TRBJ2-5
clone_size: NA
v_call: TRBV7-3
cdr3_aa: ASSSDRVETQY

j_call: TRBJ2-2
clone_size: NA
v_call: TRBV30
cdr3_aa: AWDRGGLGELF

j_call: TRBJ2-1
clone_size: once
v_call: TRBV6-4
cdr3_aa: ASSDGAGYNEQF

j_call: TRBJ2-1
clone_size: NA
v_call: TRBV2
cdr3_aa: ANPPGPSPDNEQF

j_call: TRBJ1-2
clone_size: NA
v_call: TRBV6-4
cdr3_aa: ASSDVGVDGYT

j_call: TRBJ1-5
clone_size: once
v_call: TRBV6-1
cdr3_aa: ASSVDRDFIEPQH

j_call: TRBJ1-4
clone_size: NA
v_call: TRBV7-8
cdr3_aa: ASSFGQGTNEKLF

j_call: TRBJ1-4
clone_size: NA
v_call: TRBV20-1
cdr3_aa: SASFYEKLF

j_call: TRBJ1-1
clone_size: NA
v_call: TRBV15
cdr3_aa: ATSRGQGLTEAF

j_call: TRBJ1-5
clone_size: NA
v_call: TRBV19
cdr3_aa: ASSHTGGNQPQH

j_call: TRBJ2-7
clone_size: NA
v_call: TRBV6-6
cdr3_aa: ASSYGTSVREQY

j_call: TRBJ2-2
clone_size: few
v_call: TRBV7-3
cdr3_aa: ASSLKWGGELF

j_call: TRBJ2-3
clone_size: NA
v_call: TRBV5-1
cdr3_aa: ASSLGGRADTQY

j_call: TRBJ1-1
clone_size: NA
v_call: TRBV28
cdr3_aa: ASSLPENTEAF

j_call: TRBJ1-1
clone_size: NA
v_call: TRBV7-9
cdr3_aa: ASSPQGIGTEAF

j_call: TRBJ2-7
clone_size: NA
v_call: TRBV2
cdr3_aa: ASSEGVGTSYEQY

j_call: TRBJ1-2
clone_size: NA
v_call: TRBV6-1
cdr3_aa: ASSEMAAQRGYGYT

j_call: TRBJ2-7
clone_size: NA
v_call: TRBV2
cdr3_aa: ASSIGTSGSYEQY

j_call: TRBJ1-2
clone_size: once
v_call: TRBV28
cdr3_aa: ASSFDSTRWGYT

j_call: TRBJ1-2
clone_size: NA
v_call: TRBV29-1
cdr3_aa: SEQTQGDGYT

j_call: TRBJ1-2
clone_size: NA
v_call: TRBV6-6
cdr3_aa: AVDRGHGYT

j_call: TRBJ2-7
clone_size: NA
v_call: TRBV5-1
cdr3_aa: ASSSQGGEEQY

j_call: TRBJ1-1
clone_size: NA
v_call: TRBV29-1
cdr3_aa: SVERSGEAF

j_call: TRBJ2-7
clone_size: NA
v_call: TRBV9
cdr3_aa: ASSVDGYSYEQY

j_call: TRBJ2-7
clone_size: NA
v_call: TRBV11-2
cdr3_aa: ASSPAWGRTSNDEQY

j_call: TRBJ2-7
clone_size: NA
v_call: TRBV11-3
cdr3_aa: ASSLEFGYEQY

j_call: TRBJ2-7
clone_size: NA
v_call: TRBV5-1
cdr3_aa: ASSWRRGTYEQY

j_call: TRBJ2-2
clone_size: NA
v_call: TRBV28
cdr3_aa: ASSSGSGIIAGELF

j_call: TRBJ2-3
clone_size: NA
v_call: TRBV7-9
cdr3_aa: ASSLRWGSSTDTQY

j_call: TRBJ1-2
clone_size: NA
v_call: TRBV28
cdr3_aa: ASSFQNYGYT

j_call: TRBJ2-1
clone_size: NA
v_call: TRBV28
cdr3_aa: ASSVSYNEQF

j_call: TRBJ1-1
clone_size: NA
v_call: TRBV30
cdr3_aa: AWSSGALTTEAF